This TCR beta chain was sequenced during a study of cytomegalovirus exposure and HLA in healthy donors. Study information: Early released data comprised 80 million to 90 million unique TCRs from HLA-typed donors.

The CDR3 loop spans 14 amino acids. The trim removed 4 bases at V and 6 bases at J, leaving 4 bases unmatched. Germline values: CDR1 SQVTM, CDR2 ANQGSEA. The PCR contained 60 Vbeta and 13 Jbeta primers. Using immunoSEQ multiplex PCR, the repertoire was profiled, and TCRdb retains in-frame clones only, with some absent. The repertoire consists of around 100,000 clones, with approximately 76% occurring once and the leading ten covering 15% to 20%. The receptor's source is an older woman in good health and CMV-seropositive. Sequencing used PBMCs. The chain uses TRBV29-1 and TRBJ2-1; 12 nucleotides match TRBD2. The CDR3 spells CSVGWTSGANEQFF. CDR3 nucleotide sequence: TGCAGCGTTGGTTGGACTAGCGGGGCCAATGAGCAGTTCTTC.